Below are 10 T cell receptor beta chains sequenced from a single sample in a study of cytomegalovirus exposure and HLA in healthy donors (dated by TCRdb to 2016 to 2017). Library creation used the immunoSEQ multiplex PCR assay. The multiplex PCR relied on a mix of 60 forward primers for TCR Vbeta segments and 13 reverse primers for TCR Jbeta segments. What TCRdb holds here is the immuneACCESS table cut down to in-frame rearrangements. Part of the clones is not present; checked against another copy, under half of the missing clones reflect an unresolved V gene, and the others are unexplained. The sample has fewer than 200,000 clones on record, approximately 81% of them singletons. Together, the top ten hold about 0.76% of the sample. Sequenced: PBMCs. The receptor set was obtained from a young woman in good health and CMV-seronegative.

The chain joins TRBV10-3 to TRBJ2-1; D is undetermined. The germline V gene encodes CDR1 ENHRY and CDR2 SYGVKD. Deletions cut 4 bases from V and 6 bases from J, with 4 bases between. The CDR3 length is 11 residues. CDR3 sequence: CAISAGNEQFF. As DNA, the CDR3 is TGTGCCATCAGTGCGGGCAATGAGCAGTTCTTC.

This clone has just one count. The chain carries TRBV2 and TRBJ2-1; tentative D call: TRBD2 (7 bases). This CDR3 contains 16 residues. The V gene's germline CDR1 is SNHLY and CDR2 FYNNEI. V lost 6 bases to trimming and J lost 1 base, with 16 bases between them. The CDR3 loop is CASSKGGDPSYNEQFF. The CDR3 nucleotides are TGTGCCAGCAGCAAAGGGGGGGACCCGTCCTACAATGAGCAGTTCTTC. Full variable domain (rest looked up from reference TRBV2 and TRBJ2-1): EPEVTQTPSHQVTQMGQEVILRCVPISNHLYFYWYRQILGQKVEFLVSFYNNEISEKSEIFDDQFSVERPDGSNFTLKIRSTKLEDSAMYFCASSKGGDPSYNEQFFGPGTRLTVL.

CDR3 coding DNA: TGTGCCAGCAGTTACGGGACAGGGGAACACGAGCAGTACTTC. Its translation is CASSYGTGEHEQYF. The chain employs TRBV6-5 and TRBJ2-7; 10 nucleotides align to TRBD1. Unmatched junction bases numbered 3, after V lost 2 bases and J lost 5 bases. The CDR3 runs 14 residues. Germline lookup yields CDR1 MNHEY and CDR2 SVGAGI.

The chain has TRBV7-8 and TRBJ2-2, with TRBD2 as a possible D gene (6 bases). In germline, CDR1 is SGHVS, CDR2 FQNEAQ. Trimming removed 3 bases from V and 1 base from J, with 15 bases in between. This CDR3 is 17 amino acids long. The CDR3 spells CASSFISGAQNTGELFF. The CDR3 region has the DNA TGTGCCAGCAGCTTCATTAGCGGAGCACAGAACACCGGGGAGCTGTTTTTT.

The V call is TRBV9, the J call TRBJ1-4, with D possibly TRBD1 on 5 matching bases. Trimming shortened V by 4 bases and J by 5 bases, and 18 bases separated the two germline ends. CDR1 and CDR2 from the germline V gene are SGDLS and YYNGEE. The length of the CDR3 is 16 residues. The CDR3 DNA reads TGTGCCAGCAGCCCTAGACCGGGACGGGAGAATGAAAAACTGTTTTTT. Protein: CASSPRPGRENEKLFF.

This clone was seen a single time. This chain joins TRBV28 and TRBJ1-4, with D possibly TRBD1 on 6 matching bases. Germline CDR1 is MDHEN and CDR2 is SYDVKM. CDR3 length equals 15 residues. V was cut by 3 bases and J by 8 bases, with 16 bases left in between. CDR3 loop: CASSLFTPGDEKLFF. The CDR3, as DNA: TGTGCCAGCAGTTTGTTCACCCCAGGGGACGAAAAACTGTTTTTT. Full variable domain (outside the CDR3, taken from reference TRBV28 and TRBJ1-4): DVKVTQSSRYLVKRTGEKVFLECVQDMDHENMFWYRQDPGLGLRLIYFSYDVKMKEKGDIPEGYSVSREKKERFSLILESASTNQTSMYLCASSLFTPGDEKLFFGSGTQLSVL.

In DNA, the CDR3 is TGTGCCAGCAGCTTATCCGGGACAGGGGGTGTCGAGCAGTACTTC. Translation: CASSLSGTGGVEQYF. The V gene is TRBV7-9, the J gene TRBJ2-7; 11 bases map to TRBD1. Looked up from germline, CDR1 is SEHNR and CDR2 is FQNEAQ (reference sequence). The V gene end was trimmed by 2 bases and the J gene end by 6 bases; junction bases not matched to a gene: 6. The CDR3 spans 15 residues.

Comments on this clone: Mismatch with germline at one junction end may stem from a read error. The V call is TRBV7-9, the J call TRBJ1-1, with D perhaps TRBD1 (6 bases). The CDR3 length is 17 residues. Looked up from germline, CDR1 is SEHNR and CDR2 is FQNEAQ (reference sequence). The CDR3 region is CSSSLVRGGWGNTEAFF. The CDR3, as DNA: TGTTCCAGCAGCTTAGTTCGGGGGGGCTGGGGGAACACTGAAGCTTTCTTT.

The chain combines TRBV30 with TRBJ2-5; no definite D call. This CDR3 comprises 12 residues. The germline gives CDR1 GTSNPN, CDR2 SVGIG (reference sequence). V dropped 3 bases and J dropped 5 bases, with 10 bases sitting between them. This chain's CDR3 is CAWRVASETQYF. CDR3 DNA: TGTGCCTGGAGAGTGGCTTCGGAGACCCAGTACTTC.

The J gene is TRBJ2-3, the V gene TRBV5-1, with D maybe TRBD2 (6 bases). V lost 3 bases and J lost 6, with 8 bases in between. Per germline, CDR1 SGHRS and CDR2 YFSETQ. The length of the CDR3 is 12 residues. CDR3 amino acids: CASSSGLDTQYF. The DNA for the CDR3 is TGCGCCAGCAGCTCGGGACTCGATACGCAGTATTTT.